The 30 T cell receptor beta chains given below trace back to one sample, sequenced in a study of T-cell reconstitution after alpha-beta-depleted transplantation in children. The TCRbeta library was prepared with unique molecular identifiers. TCRdb itself ran the PCR reads through MiXCR, one entry per CDR3 protein. Of 640,000 or so distinct CDR3 sequences listed, approximately 15% are singletons. The sequencing here drew on PBMCs from the stem cell graft donor, taken from the stem cell graft. The receptor source for this set is a human donor who donated a stem cell graft to a child with acute myeloid leukemia.

The chain has TRBV20-1 and TRBJ1-5, with D possibly being TRBD1 (5 bases). Germline CDR1 DFQATT, CDR2 SNEGSKA (reference sequence). The CDR3 loop spans 17 amino acids. Trimming removed 1 base from V and 1 base from J, with 17 bases in between. The CDR3 DNA sequence: TGCAGTGCTAGAGGAGGGTTTTGGGACGGGAGCAATCAGCCCCAGCATTTT. Amino acid sequence: CSARGGFWDGSNQPQHF.

This clonotype was seen more than once but under ten times. The rearrangement links TRBV5-1 to TRBJ2-1, with 10 bases matching TRBD2. Germline-derived CDR1 and CDR2 are SGHRS and YFSETQ. The CDR3 consists of 15 residues. Germline trimming cut 4 bases from V and 3 bases from J; bases unmatched to any gene: 4. The CDR3 nucleotides read TGCGCCAGCAGCCCGACTAGCGGGTTCTACAATGAGCAGTTCTTC. Its protein product is CASSPTSGFYNEQFF.

There are a few counts of this clonotype. This chain links TRBV7-9 with TRBJ1-1; tentatively, D is TRBD1 (5 bases). The V gene lost 0 bases and the J gene lost 6 bases, with 8 bases spanning the gap. The CDR3 has 13 amino acids. Germline assignment: CDR1 SEHNR and CDR2 FQNEAQ (reference sequence). CDR3 sequence reads: CASSLAREAEAFF. The CDR3 DNA reads TGTGCCAGCAGCTTAGCCAGGGAGGCTGAAGCTTTCTTT. Supplemented by reference TRBV7-9 and TRBJ1-1, the full variable domain reads DTGVSQNPRHKITKRGQNVTFRCDPISEHNRLYWYRQTLGQGPEFLTYFQNEAQLEKSRLLSDRFSAERPKGSFSTLEIQRTEQGDSAMYLCASSLAREAEAFFGQGTRLTVV.

The rearrangement joins TRBV29-1 to TRBJ1-2; possible D gene TRBD1, 6 bases. CDR3 length equals 13 residues. Germline CDR1 is SQVTM and CDR2 is ANQGSEA. Trimming pared 2 bases from V and 6 bases from J, leaving 13 bases between. DNA of the CDR3: TGCAGCGTTGAACAATCACAGGGTAATGGCTACACCTTC. Translation gives CSVEQSQGNGYTF. The full variable domain, in which reference TRBV29-1 and TRBJ1-2 provide the parts outside the CDR3, is SAVISQKPSRDICQRGTSLTIQCQVDSQVTMMFWYRQQPGQSLTLIATANQGSEATYESGFVIDKFPISRPNLTFSTLTVSNMSPEDSSIYLCSVEQSQGNGYTFGSGTRLTVV.

This clonotype occurred once. CDR3: CASCLRGPTGGYQETQYF. CDR3 DNA sequence: TGTGCCAGCTGTTTACGAGGCCCGACAGGGGGCTACCAAGAGACCCAGTACTTC. V usage is TRBV3-1 and J usage is TRBJ2-5; 10 bases are shared with TRBD1. Germline V CDR1 and CDR2: LGHDT, YNNKEL (reference sequence). J gave up 0 bases and V 8 bases, and 15 bases lay outside the gene matches. The CDR3 totals 18 residues.

This clonotype showed up just a few times. The CDR3 nucleotides read TGCGCCAGCAGCGAGGACGGCCCGACCCTCCACTTT. Its protein product is CASSEDGPTLHF. The chain joins TRBV5-1 to TRBJ1-6; D is unclear. Per the germline V gene, CDR1 is SGHRS and CDR2 is YFSETQ. The CDR3 contains 12 residues. Trimming cost V 4 bases and J 14 bases, with 13 bases left between them.

On this clonotype itself: A read error may be the cause here, since a much bigger clone is one base away. The conserved phenylalanine or tryptophan normally closing the CDR3 is absent here, so this likely arose from a read error. V usage is TRBV29-1 and J usage is TRBJ2-1, with D possibly being TRBD1 or TRBD2 (5 bases each). The CDR3 covers 13 residues. V gave up 2 bases and J gave up 10 bases, with 15 bases separating them. Germline V gene sequence: CDR1 SQVTM, CDR2 ANQGSEA. The CDR3 DNA is TGCAGCGTTGAACGGGGCGGCACGGGGGAGCAGTTCCTC. It translates to CSVERGGTGEQFL.

V and J are TRBV7-2 and TRBJ1-5; the D gene is possibly TRBD1 (6 bases). Trimming left V 4 bases short and J 5 bases short, with 12 bases between. Germline V CDR1 and CDR2: SGHTA, FQGNSA. The CDR3 is 14 residues long. The CDR3 loop is CASSSPGADQPQHF. CDR3 coding DNA: TGTGCCAGCAGCTCCCCAGGGGCCGATCAGCCCCAGCATTTT.

The chain couples TRBV20-1 to TRBJ2-1; 9 bases agree with TRBD2. This CDR3 is built from 15 residues. Looked up from germline, CDR1 is DFQATT and CDR2 is SNEGSKA (reference sequence). J lost 6 bases, V lost 5 bases, and 11 bases had no gene match. In DNA form, the CDR3 reads TGCAGTGCTCCCTCTAGCGGGGTGTCCGGCAATGAGCAGTTCTTC. This sequence encodes CSAPSSGVSGNEQFF.

To note about this clonotype: A much bigger clone sits one base away, suggesting this may be a read error. V is TRBV20-1 and J is TRBJ2-2; maybe TRBD2 (6 bases). CDR1 DFQATT and CDR2 SNEGSKA come from the germline V gene (reference sequence). The CDR3 sequence is 16 residues long. CDR3 nucleotides: TGCTGTGCTAGAGATACTAGCTGGGACGGCACCGGGGAGCTGTTTTTT. This translates into CCARDTSWDGTGELFF.

The J gene is TRBJ1-4, the V gene TRBV4-1; TRBD1 matches 10 bases. The CDR3 is 18 residues long. Germline CDR1 is MGHRA and CDR2 is YSYEKL. The V gene end was trimmed by 3 bases and the J gene end by 8 bases; junction bases not matched to a gene: 15. The CDR3 sequence is CASSQKPSGTGVQEKLFF. CDR3 sequence (DNA): TGCGCCAGCAGCCAGAAACCTTCCGGGACAGGGGTACAGGAAAAACTGTTTTTT.

V gene TRBV5-1 combines with J gene TRBJ2-3, with D tentatively TRBD1 (5 bases). This CDR3 comprises 14 residues. The germline V gene encodes CDR1 SGHRS and CDR2 YFSETQ. Trimming left V 0 bases short and J 10 bases short, with 15 bases between. As DNA, the CDR3 is TGCGCCAGCAGCTTGGCCGAATCAGGGTCGTCGCAGTATTTT. This translates into CASSLAESGSSQYF.

DNA of the CDR3: TGTGCCAGCAGTTACGGGCAGGGGGTTGACAATGAGCAGTTCTTC. This sequence encodes CASSYGQGVDNEQFF. The rearrangement joins TRBV12-3 or TRBV12-4 to TRBJ2-1; TRBD1 matches 7 bases. The CDR3 has 15 residues. Unmatched junction bases numbered 8, after V lost 4 bases and J lost 5 bases.

This clonotype was detected only a few times. This chain joins TRBV11-2 and TRBJ2-7; TRBD1 aligns across 8 bases. Unmatched junction bases numbered 4, after V lost 3 bases and J lost 0 bases. Germline loops: CDR1 SGHAT, CDR2 FQNNGV. The CDR3 runs 15 residues. CDR3: CASSLGGQDSYEQYF. The CDR3 coding sequence is TGTGCCAGCAGCTTGGGGGGACAGGACTCCTACGAGCAGTACTTC.

The DNA for the CDR3 is TGTGCCAGCAGCCGAGCGGGACAGGGGGACACTGAAGCTTTCTTT. Its translation is CASSRAGQGDTEAFF. The chain has TRBV7-6 and TRBJ1-1; 11 positions match TRBD1. The germline V gene encodes CDR1 SGHVS and CDR2 FNYEAQ. This CDR3 region has 15 residues. Trimming removed 5 bases from V and 3 bases from J; junction bases left unmatched: 5. Full variable domain (remainder filled in from reference TRBV7-6 and TRBJ1-1): GAGVSQSPRYKVTKRGQDVALRCDPISGHVSLYWYRQALGQGPEFLTYFNYEAQQDKSGLPNDRFSAERPEGSISTLTIQRTEQRDSAMYRCASSRAGQGDTEAFFGQGTRLTVV.

The V gene is TRBV27, the J gene TRBJ2-2; 9 bases are shared with TRBD1. Germline-derived CDR1 and CDR2 are MNHEY and SMNVEV (reference sequence). The trim removed 9 bases at V and 1 base at J, leaving 12 bases unmatched. The CDR3 sequence is 17 residues long. The CDR3 loop is CASFPGQGTVNTGELFF. The CDR3 DNA reads as TGTGCCAGTTTTCCGGGACAGGGTACGGTGAACACCGGGGAGCTGTTTTTT.

In this sample, this clonotype turned up many times. The gene calls are TRBV6-2 or TRBV6-3 and TRBJ2-5; the D is unclear. Germline V gene sequence: CDR1 MNHEY, CDR2 SVGEGT. The length of the CDR3 is 11 residues. Trimming removed 7 bases at V and 2 bases at J, with 5 bases between. The CDR3 region has the DNA TGTGCCAGCACAGATCAAGAGACCCAGTACTTC. This translates into CASTDQETQYF.

At least ten counts were recorded for this clonotype. The V gene is TRBV20-1, the J gene TRBJ1-1; 7 bases line up with TRBD1. V was pared by 1 base and J by 1 base, with 3 bases of the junction left unmatched. Germline V gives CDR1 DFQATT, CDR2 SNEGSKA (reference sequence). This CDR3 contains 14 residues. This CDR3 is CSARGRGPNTEAFF. The DNA for the CDR3 is TGCAGTGCTAGAGGGAGGGGGCCGAACACTGAAGCTTTCTTT.

This clonotype has a count of ten or more. The J gene is TRBJ2-7, the V gene TRBV6-5; 7 positions match TRBD1. Germline V gene lookup returns CDR1 MNHEY and CDR2 SVGAGI. The CDR3 is 14 residues long. Germline trimming cut 2 bases from V and 5 bases from J; bases unmatched to any gene: 6. DNA of the CDR3: TGTGCCAGCAGTTACGTCAGGGGGTTCGACGAGCAGTACTTC. This sequence encodes CASSYVRGFDEQYF.

In this sample, this clonotype turned up many times. V is TRBV2 and J is TRBJ2-2; 7 bases match TRBD1. CDR1 SNHLY and CDR2 FYNNEI come from the germline V gene. V trimming: 6 bases; J trimming: 9 bases; junction bases outside the gene matches: 7. This CDR3 is 13 amino acids long. The CDR3 sequence is CASSESRGWELFF. The CDR3 nucleotides are TGTGCCAGCAGCGAAAGCAGGGGGTGGGAGCTGTTTTTT.

The genes are TRBV6-1 and TRBJ2-1, with D hard to call. This CDR3 is built from 13 residues. CDR1 is MNHNS and CDR2 is SASEGT in the germline V gene. V lost 1 base to trimming and J lost 10 bases, with 11 bases between them. The CDR3 here is CASSEVLQWEQFF. CDR3 DNA sequence: TGTGCCAGCAGTGAAGTCTTACAATGGGAGCAGTTCTTC.

The sample holds many counts of this clonotype. In DNA, the CDR3 is TGTGCCATCTCGACAGATAATTACAATGAGCAGTTCTTC. Protein: CAISTDNYNEQFF. The chain carries TRBV10-3 and TRBJ2-1, with D perhaps matching TRBD1 (5 bases). The CDR3 has 13 amino acids. Deletions cut 8 bases from V and 4 bases from J, with 12 bases between. Germline-derived CDR1 and CDR2 are ENHRY and SYGVKD.

The sample holds many counts of this clonotype. CDR3 nucleotides: TGCAGCGTTGCCGCCAGACTGACGAACTATGGCTACACCTTC. Protein sequence: CSVAARLTNYGYTF. The chain is built from TRBV29-1 and TRBJ1-2; no reliable D call. This CDR3 is 14 amino acids long. Germline V CDR1 and CDR2: SQVTM, ANQGSEA. V was shortened by 4 bases and J by 2 bases, with 14 bases between the two germline ends.

The rearrangement links TRBV12-3 or TRBV12-4 to TRBJ2-1, with 10 bases identical to TRBD1. J gave up 3 bases and V 6 bases, and 11 bases lay outside the gene matches. CDR3 length: 17 amino acids. The CDR3 is CASSRTSGTGDYNEQFF. The CDR3 DNA is TGTGCCAGCAGCCGAACATCCGGGACAGGGGACTACAATGAGCAGTTCTTC.

This clonotype was detected ten times or more. This chain joins TRBV15 and TRBJ2-1; 10 bases line up with TRBD2. Trimming removed 4 bases from V and 3 bases from J; junction bases left unmatched: 6. Germline CDR1 reads LNHNV; CDR2 reads YYDKDF (reference sequence). The length of the CDR3 is 16 residues. The chain's CDR3 is CATSTTSGARYNEQFF. CDR3 sequence (DNA): TGTGCCACCAGCACTACTAGCGGGGCACGCTACAATGAGCAGTTCTTC.

Many counts were recorded for this clonotype. The chain has TRBV6-1 and TRBJ2-1; TRBD2 matches 8 bases. CDR1 MNHNS and CDR2 SASEGT come from the germline V gene. With 2 bases clipped from V and 4 bases from J, the junction kept 7 bases outside the gene matches. This CDR3 region has 16 residues. The chain's CDR3 is CASSEFTSGTYNEQFF. In nucleotides, the CDR3 is TGTGCCAGCAGTGAATTTACTAGCGGTACTTACAATGAGCAGTTCTTC.

This clonotype was counted only a few times. The V gene is TRBV12-3 or TRBV12-4, the J gene TRBJ1-1, with D tentatively TRBD1 (5 bases). Between the trimmed V and J ends, which lost 6 bases and 0 bases, there was a span of 11 bases. The CDR3 consists of 14 residues. CDR3 in DNA: TGTGCCAGCAGCAGACAGAAAATGAACACTGAAGCTTTCTTT. This encodes CASSRQKMNTEAFF.

This clonotype showed up just a few times. The gene calls are TRBV29-1 and TRBJ2-3; maybe TRBD1 (6 bases). Per germline, CDR1 SQVTM and CDR2 ANQGSEA. Trimming removed 7 bases at V and 4 bases at J, with 15 bases between. The CDR3 has 13 amino acids. The DNA of the CDR3 is TGCAGCGCCGACAGAGGGGGTTCAGATACGCAGTATTTT. It codes for CSADRGGSDTQYF.

V and J are TRBV20-1 and TRBJ1-5; maybe TRBD1 (5 bases). The germline gives CDR1 DFQATT, CDR2 SNEGSKA (reference sequence). V dropped 3 bases and J dropped 6 bases, with 15 bases sitting between them. CDR3 length: 14 amino acids. In nucleotides, the CDR3 is TGCAGTGCTAGGGGTAGGACAATCACTCAGCCCCAGCATTTT. It codes for CSARGRTITQPQHF.

The table lists this clonotype with many counts. The V gene is TRBV29-1, the J gene TRBJ2-2; D possibly corresponds to TRBD1 (5 bases). Germline assignment: CDR1 SQVTM and CDR2 ANQGSEA. The CDR3 loop spans 14 amino acids. Trimming cost V 3 bases and J 5 bases, with 13 bases left between them. CDR3 in DNA: TGCAGCGTTGAGACCAGATCAGGGACCGGGGAGCTGTTTTTT. Its translation is CSVETRSGTGELFF.